These 9 T cell receptor beta chains originate from one sample sequenced in a study of identifying expanded T cells in peripheral blood. Generated by immunoSEQ multiplex PCR, the TCRdb table keeps only in-frame clones and is missing some. This table has about 90,000 clones, approximately 84% appearing once. The specimen sequenced was blood. Receptors originate from a person aged 18-69 years in good health.

The J gene is TRBJ1-5, the V gene TRBV7-9; 10 bases line up with TRBD1. The CDR3 has 17 residues. The germline V gene has CDR1 SEHNR and CDR2 FQNEAQ (reference sequence). Unmatched junction bases numbered 8, after V lost 4 bases and J lost 2 bases. CDR3 amino acids: CASSSGTGVSGNQPQHF. CDR3 DNA sequence: TGTGCCAGCAGCTCCGGGACAGGGGTTTCGGGCAATCAGCCCCAGCATTTT.

The rearrangement links TRBV7-9 to TRBJ1-4; TRBD1 is a possible D gene (5 bases). Germline V gene lookup returns CDR1 SEHNR and CDR2 FQNEAQ (reference sequence). CDR3 size: 15 residues. Between the trimmed V and J ends, which lost 2 bases and 7 bases, there was a span of 14 bases. In nucleotides, the CDR3 is TGTGCCAGCAGCTTAAATCAAGCGGGGGGTGAAAAACTGTTTTTT. This encodes CASSLNQAGGEKLFF.

The J gene is TRBJ1-5, the V gene TRBV6-1; tentatively, D is TRBD1 (6 bases). Germline CDR1 reads MNHNS; CDR2 reads SASEGT. This CDR3 is built from 13 residues. Between the trimmed V and J ends, which lost 7 bases and 7 bases, there was a span of 14 bases. The CDR3 nucleotides are TGTGCCAGCAAGGGAGGGGGAGGCCAGCCCCAGCATTTT. It yields the protein CASKGGGGQPQHF.

This chain joins TRBV5-1 and TRBJ2-5; TRBD2 matches at 7 bases. V gave up 0 bases and J gave up 4 bases; unmatched junction bases: 6. This CDR3 comprises 15 residues. Per germline, CDR1 SGHRS and CDR2 YFSETQ. The chain's CDR3 is CASSLGSGNVETQYF. CDR3 in DNA: TGCGCCAGCAGCTTGGGCAGCGGGAACGTAGAGACCCAGTACTTC.

The CDR3 spells CATQGSSYNEQFF. CDR3 DNA: TGTGCAACACAGGGGAGCTCCTACAATGAGCAGTTCTTC. V is TRBV12-5 and J is TRBJ2-1; 7 nucleotides align to TRBD1. The CDR3 has 13 residues. Germline CDR1 is LGHNT and CDR2 is FRNRAP.

This rearrangement joins TRBV18 to TRBJ1-1, with TRBD1 matching over 9 bases. The length of the CDR3 is 15 residues. With 4 bases clipped from V and 2 bases from J, the junction kept 5 bases outside the gene matches. The germline V gene encodes CDR1 KGHSH and CDR2 LQKENI. The CDR3 sequence is CASSLETGGNTEAFF. In DNA, the CDR3 is TGTGCCAGCTCACTCGAGACAGGGGGAAACACTGAAGCTTTCTTT.

J is TRBJ1-2 and V is TRBV19; possible D gene TRBD1, 5 bases. The CDR3 has 14 residues. V gave up 5 bases and J gave up 5 bases, with 15 bases separating them. Germline loops: CDR1 LNHDA, CDR2 SQIVND (reference sequence). The CDR3 here is CASSSNRFGYGYTF. DNA of the CDR3: TGTGCCAGTAGTTCTAACAGGTTTGGGTATGGCTACACCTTC.

This chain uses TRBV10-3 with TRBJ2-7; D gene unclear. There are 14 residues in the CDR3. CDR1 is ENHRY, CDR2 SYGVKD, per germline. Trimming took 6 bases from V and 0 from J, leaving 12 bases between them. The CDR3 loop reads CAIRLTQSSYEQYF. CDR3 coding DNA: TGTGCCATCAGGCTGACTCAAAGCTCCTACGAGCAGTACTTC.

This clone is a singleton in its sample. The chain couples TRBV7-9 to TRBJ2-1; D might be TRBD1 or TRBD2, each matching 5 bases. Trimming took off 10 bases at V and 6 bases at J, with 19 bases between the two ends. This CDR3 is built from 14 residues. Per the germline V gene, CDR1 is SEHNR and CDR2 is FQNEAQ (reference sequence). This CDR3 reads CAINRDGIGNEQFF. In nucleotides, the CDR3 is TGTGCCATCAACCGGGACGGCATTGGCAATGAGCAGTTCTTC.